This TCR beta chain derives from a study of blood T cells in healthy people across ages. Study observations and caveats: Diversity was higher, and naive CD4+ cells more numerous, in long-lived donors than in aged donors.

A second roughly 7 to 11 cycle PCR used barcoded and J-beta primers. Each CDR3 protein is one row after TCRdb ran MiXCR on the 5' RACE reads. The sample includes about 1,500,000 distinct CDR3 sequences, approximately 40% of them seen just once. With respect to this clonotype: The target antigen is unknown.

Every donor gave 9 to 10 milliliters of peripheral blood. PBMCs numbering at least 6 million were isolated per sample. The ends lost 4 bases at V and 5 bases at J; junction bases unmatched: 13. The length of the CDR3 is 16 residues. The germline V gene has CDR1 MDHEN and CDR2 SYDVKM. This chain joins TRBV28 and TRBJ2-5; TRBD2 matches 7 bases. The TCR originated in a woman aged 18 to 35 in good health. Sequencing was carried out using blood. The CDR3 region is CASSSQRGADEETQYF. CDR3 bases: TGTGCCAGCAGTTCCCAGCGGGGCGCTGACGAGGAGACCCAGTACTTC.